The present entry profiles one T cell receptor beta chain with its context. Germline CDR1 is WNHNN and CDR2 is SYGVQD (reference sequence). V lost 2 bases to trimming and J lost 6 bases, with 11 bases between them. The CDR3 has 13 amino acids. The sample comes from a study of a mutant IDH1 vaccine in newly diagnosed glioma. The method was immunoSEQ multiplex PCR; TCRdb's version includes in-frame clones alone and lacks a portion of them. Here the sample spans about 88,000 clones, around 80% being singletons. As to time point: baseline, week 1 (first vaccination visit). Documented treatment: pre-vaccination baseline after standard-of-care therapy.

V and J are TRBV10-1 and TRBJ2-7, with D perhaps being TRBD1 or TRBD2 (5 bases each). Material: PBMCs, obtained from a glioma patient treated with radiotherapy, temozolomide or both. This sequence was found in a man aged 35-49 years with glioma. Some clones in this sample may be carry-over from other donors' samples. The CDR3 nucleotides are TGCGCCAGCAGTGAGGAGGGGTGGCGCGAGCAGTACTTC. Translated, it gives CASSEEGWREQYF.